Included here is one TCR beta chain sequence, with context. Its antigen is as yet unknown. With 6 bases clipped from V and 2 bases from J, the junction kept 19 bases outside the gene matches. CDR3 size: 19 residues. The germline gives CDR1 LGHNT, CDR2 FRNRAP. This record belongs to a study of identical twins' blood T cells. All three twin pairs grew up together with likely shared infections and vaccines. TCRdb re-analysed the 5' RACE reads in MiXCR, keeping a single row per CDR3 protein. The sample consists of roughly 380,000 distinct CDR3 sequences, approximately 30% of them appearing once. Findings and caveats of the study: Twins shared more top CDR3 clonotypes than unrelated donors did. Even for out-of-frame TCRbeta, twins reportedly shared V gene usage much more than unrelated donors.

Sequencing was done on a sample of PBMCs. The chain recombines TRBV12-5 with TRBJ2-5, with TRBD2 matching 9 bases. The sequence came from a woman aged 18 to 55 in good health. The CDR3 region is CASGRGGSATSGFQETQYF. The CDR3 DNA reads as TGTGCTAGTGGACGTGGCGGTTCGGCAACTAGCGGGTTTCAAGAGACCCAGTACTTC.